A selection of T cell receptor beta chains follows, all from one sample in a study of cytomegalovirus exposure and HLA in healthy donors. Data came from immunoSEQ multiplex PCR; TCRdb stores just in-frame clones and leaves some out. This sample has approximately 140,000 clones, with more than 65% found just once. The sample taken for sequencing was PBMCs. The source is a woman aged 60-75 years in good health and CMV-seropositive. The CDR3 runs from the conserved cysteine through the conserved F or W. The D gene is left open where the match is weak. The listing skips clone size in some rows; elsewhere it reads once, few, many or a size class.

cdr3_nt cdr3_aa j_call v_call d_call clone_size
TGTGCCAGCAGCTTAGCTGGCCTAGGAGAGACCCAGTACTTC CASSLAGLGETQYF TRBJ2-5 TRBV7-8 . .
TGCGCCAGCAGCTCCTACCGGGGGGTTGAGACCCAGTACTTC CASSSYRGVETQYF TRBJ2-5 TRBV5-1 TRBD2 .
TGTGCCAGCAGTTACTCGCGGAGCCGCAATCAGCCCCAGCATTTT CASSYSRSRNQPQHF TRBJ1-5 TRBV6-5 . .
TGTGCCAGCAACCGACAGGCTTGGGAGACCCAGTACTTC CASNRQAWETQYF TRBJ2-5 TRBV6-5 . .
TGTGCCAGCAGCTTAGAAACGGGGTTGGGCACTGAAGCTTTCTTT CASSLETGLGTEAFF TRBJ1-1 TRBV7-9 . .
TGTGCCAGCAGCCAAGGGACAGCTGAAAAACTGTTTTTT CASSQGTAEKLFF TRBJ1-4 TRBV7-8 TRBD1 .
TGTGCCAGCAGTCCTCCTGTCAGGGGACACACCGGGGAGCTGTTTTTT CASSPPVRGHTGELFF TRBJ2-2 TRBV27 . .
TGTGCCAGCAGCTCGCCAGGGGCGGGTTCACCCCTCCACTTT CASSSPGAGSPLHF TRBJ1-6 TRBV7-9 . .
TGTGCCAGCAGTTACTCGATTGGAGGGACTGAAGCTTTCTTT CASSYSIGGTEAFF TRBJ1-1 TRBV6-5 . .
TGTGCCAGCAGTACCGGGACAGGGCGTAACGAGCAGTACTTC CASSTGTGRNEQYF TRBJ2-7 TRBV6-1 TRBD1 .
TGTGCCAGCAGCAAGCCGGGACAGCCCTCACCCCTCCACTTT CASSKPGQPSPLHF TRBJ1-6 TRBV9 TRBD1 .
TGTGCCAGCAGCTCTACAGGTGGAGTTGATACGCAGTATTTT CASSSTGGVDTQYF TRBJ2-3 TRBV13 . .
TGTGCCAGCAGCTTTCTGGGGACAGGGGGCAGAAACACCATATATTTT CASSFLGTGGRNTIYF TRBJ1-3 TRBV7-9 TRBD1 .
TGTGCCAGCAGTCCTCCGGACGGGAACCTAAGGCAGTTCTTC CASSPPDGNLRQFF TRBJ2-1 TRBV2 . .
TGCGCCAGCACGTTCGGGTCTCGGGGAGCGGGGACTGAAGCTTTCTTT CASTFGSRGAGTEAFF TRBJ1-1 TRBV5-1 . .
TGTGCCAGCAGCTCCCTCGCGGGGTACTCTCCGGCCAACGTCCTGACTTTC CASSSLAGYSPANVLTF TRBJ2-6 TRBV7-9 . few